This entry lists 27 T cell receptor beta chains sequenced from one sample in a study of identifying expanded T cells in peripheral blood (dated by TCRdb to between 2019 and 2020). The library was produced with the immunoSEQ multiplex PCR assay. TCRdb obtained this table from immuneACCESS and retained in-frame rearrangements with V and J assigned. These tables miss some clones; where compared with another copy, unresolved V genes account for less than half of the shortfall, and the remainder is unexplained. This sample has 70,000 to 95,000 clones in its table, and 85% to 90% of those were observed once. Around 4.3% of the sample belongs to the ten largest clones. Sequenced material: blood. The receptors stem from a person aged 18-70 years in good health.

The CDR3 region has the DNA TGTGCCTGGACGGGGGCGGATGGCTACACCTTC. Protein: CAWTGADGYTF. The chain couples TRBV30 to TRBJ1-2, with D perhaps matching TRBD1 (6 bases). The CDR3 has 11 amino acids. Trimming removed 4 bases at V and 6 bases at J, with 9 bases between. Germline V lookup: CDR1 GTSNPN, CDR2 SVGIG (reference sequence).

The V call is TRBV2, the J call TRBJ2-3, with unresolved D. Trimming pared 7 bases from V and 6 bases from J, leaving 8 bases between. CDR3 length equals 11 residues. From germline, CDR1 is SNHLY and CDR2 FYNNEI. CDR3 loop: CASKYQDTQYF. The DNA for the CDR3 is TGTGCCAGCAAATACCAGGATACGCAGTATTTT.

The chain carries TRBV19 and TRBJ2-3; D is possibly TRBD2 (6 bases). The CDR3 totals 16 residues. V was clipped by 5 bases and J by 4 bases, with 19 bases between them. Germline V CDR1 and CDR2: LNHDA, SQIVND (reference sequence). The DNA of the CDR3 is TGTGCCAGTAGTCCCAGAAAACTAGCTTACGCAGATACGCAGTATTTT. Protein sequence: CASSPRKLAYADTQYF.

The V and J genes are TRBV30 and TRBJ1-5; 8 bases align to TRBD1. The V gene end was trimmed by 3 bases and the J gene end by 6 bases; junction bases not matched to a gene: 4. Germline CDR1 GTSNPN, CDR2 SVGIG (reference sequence). This CDR3 contains 13 residues. The CDR3 reads CAWRSGGGQPQHF. The CDR3 bases are TGTGCCTGGAGGTCAGGGGGCGGTCAGCCCCAGCATTTT.

This clone occurred once. V is TRBV7-9 and J is TRBJ2-3; 11 bases map to TRBD1. This CDR3 is 16 amino acids long. Trimming removed 3 bases from V and 6 bases from J; junction bases left unmatched: 8. Per the germline V gene, CDR1 is SEHNR and CDR2 is FQNEAQ (reference sequence). CDR3 amino acids: CASSFDGQGAGDTQYF. CDR3 coding DNA: TGTGCCAGCAGCTTTGACGGACAGGGGGCGGGTGATACGCAGTATTTT. The whole variable domain, remainder taken from reference TRBV7-9 and TRBJ2-3, is DTGVSQNPRHKITKRGQNVTFRCDPISEHNRLYWYRQTLGQGPEFLTYFQNEAQLEKSRLLSDRFSAERPKGSFSTLEIQRTEQGDSAMYLCASSFDGQGAGDTQYFGPGTRLTVL.

The chain links TRBV27 to TRBJ2-7, with 7 bases identical to TRBD1. V shed 4 bases, J shed 7 bases, and the junction held 7 bases outside the gene matches. Germline V CDR1 and CDR2: MNHEY, SMNVEV (reference sequence). The CDR3 has 13 residues. CDR3 protein: CASSYRRDREQYF. Written as DNA, the CDR3 is TGTGCCAGCAGTTACCGCCGGGACAGAGAGCAGTACTTC.

The J gene is TRBJ1-1, the V gene TRBV7-9, with D maybe TRBD1 (5 bases). This CDR3 comprises 15 residues. Germline CDR1 is SEHNR and CDR2 is FQNEAQ (reference sequence). Trimming shortened V by 5 bases and J by 1 base, and 14 bases separated the two germline ends. The CDR3 loop reads CASSHLVGGNTEAFF. CDR3 nucleotides: TGTGCCAGCAGCCACTTAGTGGGGGGGAACACTGAAGCTTTCTTT.

The chain employs TRBV14 and TRBJ2-7; weak D call: TRBD1 (6 bases). The V and J ends lost 6 bases and 6 bases respectively, with 18 bases between them. CDR1 and CDR2 (germline): SGHDN, FVKESK. CDR3 length: 14 residues. CDR3 loop: CASRITGSAGEQYF. Here the CDR3 DNA reads TGTGCCAGCAGAATTACAGGGTCTGCCGGCGAGCAGTACTTC.

The chain joins TRBV28 to TRBJ2-7, with a weak D call TRBD2 (6 bases). The germline CDR1 and CDR2 sequences are MDHEN and SYDVKM. Trimming took off 6 bases at V and 4 bases at J, with 13 bases between the two ends. CDR3 length: 13 residues. CDR3 sequence (DNA): TGTGCCAGCAGCTACGGACTAACGTACGAGCAGTACTTC. It is translated as CASSYGLTYEQYF. Combining the CDR3 with reference TRBV28 and TRBJ2-7 gives the whole variable domain DVKVTQSSRYLVKRTGEKVFLECVQDMDHENMFWYRQDPGLGLRLIYFSYDVKMKEKGDIPEGYSVSREKKERFSLILESASTNQTSMYLCASSYGLTYEQYFGPGTRLTVT.

The V call is TRBV19, the J call TRBJ1-1; no reliable D call. In germline, CDR1 is LNHDA, CDR2 SQIVND (reference sequence). The CDR3 loop spans 14 amino acids. Trimming took 3 bases from V and 0 from J, leaving 8 bases between them. CDR3 nucleotides: TGTGCCAGTAGTATGAGCCTGATGAACACTGAAGCTTTCTTT. Translated, it gives CASSMSLMNTEAFF.

The CDR3 sequence is CASSDSIMRGASSDTQYF. The CDR3 DNA reads as TGTGCCAGCAGTGACTCGATTATGCGGGGGGCCAGTTCAGATACGCAGTATTTT. The rearrangement links TRBV6-4 to TRBJ2-3; TRBD2 matches 8 bases. Germline CDR1 MRHNA, CDR2 SNTAGT. There are 18 residues in the CDR3. The V gene end was trimmed by 0 bases and the J gene end by 4 bases; junction bases not matched to a gene: 12.

This rearrangement joins TRBV28 to TRBJ1-5; TRBD1 is a possible D gene (5 bases). V lost 8 bases and J 5 bases, leaving 13 bases between the germline ends. The length of the CDR3 is 13 residues. In germline, CDR1 is MDHEN, CDR2 SYDVKM. CDR3 bases: TGTGCCAGCTTGGGCAGAGGGGATCAGCCCCAGCATTTT. Its protein product is CASLGRGDQPQHF.

In regard to this clone: Additional DNA sequences in this sample encode the identical CDR3. The chain recombines TRBV18 with TRBJ2-6; tentative D call: TRBD1 (6 bases). The CDR3 consists of 14 residues. With 3 bases removed from V and 4 bases from J, the gap between germline ends came to 7 bases. CDR1 and CDR2 from the germline V gene are KGHSH and LQKENI. In DNA, the CDR3 is TGTGCCAGCTCACCGGACAGCGGGGCCAACGTCCTGACTTTC. Its protein product is CASSPDSGANVLTF.

This clone was counted between two and nine times. The J gene is TRBJ1-2, the V gene TRBV30, with D tentatively TRBD1 (5 bases). In germline, CDR1 is GTSNPN, CDR2 SVGIG (reference sequence). The CDR3 is 13 amino acids. The V end was cut by 3 bases, the J end by 5 bases, with 13 bases between. The CDR3 reads CAWRGTGPYGYTF. CDR3 DNA: TGTGCCTGGAGGGGAACAGGACCATATGGCTACACCTTC.

The J gene is TRBJ1-5, the V gene TRBV30; 7 bases agree with TRBD1. V was clipped by 2 bases and J by 2 bases; unmatched bases: 9. The CDR3 length is 16 residues. Germline-derived CDR1 and CDR2 are GTSNPN and SVGIG (reference sequence). The CDR3 loop is CAWSRQGGVGNQPQHF. CDR3 nucleotide sequence: TGTGCCTGGAGTCGACAGGGTGGGGTTGGCAATCAGCCCCAGCATTTT.

This clone was found once. The chain joins TRBV6-5 to TRBJ2-7; D possibly matches TRBD1 or TRBD2 (5 bases each). CDR1 and CDR2 from the germline V gene are MNHEY and SVGAGI. Trimming pared 0 bases from V and 2 bases from J, leaving 5 bases between. CDR3 length equals 13 residues. The CDR3 nucleotides read TGTGCCAGCAGTTACTCGGGGGCCTACGAGCAGTACTTC. Translated: CASSYSGAYEQYF.

The V call is TRBV7-9, the J call TRBJ2-4; D gene ambiguous. Germline CDR1 SEHNR, CDR2 FQNEAQ (reference sequence). Trimming pared 1 base from V and 0 bases from J, leaving 7 bases between. The CDR3 length is 15 residues. The CDR3 sequence: CASSLGTQAKNIQYF. The CDR3 nucleotides read TGTGCCAGCAGCTTAGGGACCCAAGCCAAAAACATTCAGTACTTC.

The V call is TRBV14, the J call TRBJ2-2; TRBD2 is a possible D gene (7 bases). Per germline, CDR1 SGHDN and CDR2 FVKESK. The CDR3 sequence is 17 residues long. Deletions cut 5 bases from V and 1 base from J, with 17 bases between. CDR3 sequence: CASSSLGGGRNTGELFF. The CDR3 DNA is TGTGCCAGCAGCTCTCTGGGGGGCGGGAGGAACACCGGGGAGCTGTTTTTT.

This chain uses TRBV9 with TRBJ2-7; D is unresolved. CDR1 is SGDLS, CDR2 YYNGEE, per germline. There are 14 residues in the CDR3. The V end was cut by 4 bases, the J end by 2 bases, with 13 bases between. CDR3 DNA sequence: TGTGCCAGCAGCCCCGGACCCGACCCCTACGAGCAGTACTTC. Translated, it gives CASSPGPDPYEQYF.

The chain links TRBV28 to TRBJ1-1; D call uncertain. This CDR3 region has 14 residues. Looked up from germline, CDR1 is MDHEN and CDR2 is SYDVKM. Trimming shortened V by 7 bases and J by 8 bases, and 20 bases separated the two germline ends. The CDR3 protein is CASTELVATSEAFF. CDR3 in DNA: TGTGCCAGCACCGAGTTGGTGGCCACGTCAGAAGCTTTCTTT.

The chain employs TRBV5-1 and TRBJ2-7; 15 positions agree with TRBD2. Trimming took 4 bases from V and 7 from J; bases not matched to a gene: 6. This CDR3 is 15 amino acids long. Germline V gene data show CDR1 as SGHRS and CDR2 as YFSETQ. In DNA form, the CDR3 reads TGCGCCAGCAGCCCGGGACTAGCGGGGGGATGGGAGCAGTACTTC. This sequence encodes CASSPGLAGGWEQYF.

The J gene is TRBJ2-2, the V gene TRBV6-5; a possible D gene is TRBD1 (5 bases). The germline CDR1 and CDR2 sequences are MNHEY and SVGAGI. V was clipped by 5 bases and J by 6 bases, with 16 bases between them. The CDR3 extends over 15 amino acids. CDR3 protein: CASSLIPQGSGELFF. Written as DNA, the CDR3 is TGTGCCAGCAGTCTCATCCCTCAGGGTTCCGGGGAGCTGTTTTTT.

The chain couples TRBV6-5 to TRBJ1-5; D is perhaps TRBD1 (6 bases). CDR1 is MNHEY, CDR2 SVGAGI, per germline. This CDR3 is 13 amino acids long. Trimming removed 2 bases from V and 6 bases from J, with 8 bases in between. The CDR3 DNA reads TGTGCCAGCAGTTACGGGGGCGGTCAGCCCCAGCATTTT. Its translation: CASSYGGGQPQHF.

The gene calls are TRBV7-3 and TRBJ2-5; possibly TRBD1 for D (5 bases). V was cut by 1 base and J by 5 bases, with 14 bases left in between. Germline CDR1 is SGHTA and CDR2 is FQGTGA. The CDR3 sequence is 15 residues long. The CDR3, as DNA: TGTGCCAGCAGCTTAAGTGGGGCGACTGGGGAGACCCAGTACTTC. The encoded protein is CASSLSGATGETQYF.

This clone was counted a single time. The chain has TRBV4-1 and TRBJ1-5, with D perhaps TRBD1 (6 bases). Trimming cost V 2 bases and J 7 bases, with 9 bases left between them. The CDR3 has 13 residues. Looked up from germline, CDR1 is MGHRA and CDR2 is YSYEKL. The CDR3 DNA follows: TGCGCCAGCAGCCAAAACAGGGCCCAGCCCCAGCATTTT. Amino acid sequence: CASSQNRAQPQHF.

This clone was seen just once. The chain uses TRBV4-1 and TRBJ2-7; D perhaps matches TRBD1 (6 bases). V was cut by 4 bases and J by 1 base, with 11 bases left in between. Germline assignment: CDR1 MGHRA and CDR2 YSYEKL. The CDR3 consists of 14 residues. CDR3 bases: TGCGCCAGCAGCCCATTGACAGGTTCCTACGAGCAGTACTTC. Its translation: CASSPLTGSYEQYF.

The genes are TRBV7-2 and TRBJ2-7; D is unresolved. Trimming stripped 1 base from V and 2 bases from J, with 12 bases between. The V gene's germline CDR1 is SGHTA and CDR2 FQGNSA. The CDR3 length is 15 residues. The CDR3 is CASSLVVQQPYEQYF. The DNA for the CDR3 is TGTGCCAGCAGCTTAGTCGTGCAGCAGCCCTACGAGCAGTACTTC.